This T cell receptor (beta chain) was identified in a study of blood T cell repertoires in COVID-19. On the study more broadly: Samples representing acute and convalescent COVID-19 were sourced from the United States, Italy and Spain. From T cells, B-cell-depleted T cells, or PBMCs came the material, which was cDNA or gDNA.

Authors' analysis steps: The authors estimated nucleated cell counts from reference gene primer amplification. Sequencing was performed with immunoSEQ multiplex PCR; in TCRdb, only in-frame clones are kept and a portion is missing. D and trimming were read from the DNA, whereas the V and J calls and clone size are those reported in that table. The repertoire includes 25,000 to 30,000 clones, around 74% of them detected once, and almost 8% sits in the top ten. Losses at the gene ends were 4 bases for V and 6 bases for J; bases not matched to a gene: 8. The CDR3 totals 14 residues. Germline CDR1 reads MDHEN; CDR2 reads SYDVKM.

The receptor was isolated from a woman aged 70-85 years with active or convalescent COVID-19. The V call is TRBV28, the J call TRBJ1-1; TRBD1 agrees at 7 bases. Sequenced sample: peripheral blood. This CDR3 reads CASSSSGGSAEAFF. The CDR3 DNA reads TGTGCCAGCAGTTCGTCAGGGGGATCCGCTGAAGCTTTCTTT.